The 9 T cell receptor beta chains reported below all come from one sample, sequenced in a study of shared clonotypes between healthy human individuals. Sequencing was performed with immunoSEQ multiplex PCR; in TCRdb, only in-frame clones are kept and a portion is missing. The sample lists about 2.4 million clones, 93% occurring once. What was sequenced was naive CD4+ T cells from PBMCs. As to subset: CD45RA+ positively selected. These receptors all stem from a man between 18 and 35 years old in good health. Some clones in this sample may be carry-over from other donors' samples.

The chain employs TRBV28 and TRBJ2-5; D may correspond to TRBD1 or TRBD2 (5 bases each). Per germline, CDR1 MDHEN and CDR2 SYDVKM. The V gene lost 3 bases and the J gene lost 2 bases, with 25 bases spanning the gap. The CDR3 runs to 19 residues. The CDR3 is CASSFPAAPPGDLQETQYF. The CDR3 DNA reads TGTGCCAGCAGTTTTCCGGCCGCACCCCCCGGGGACCTACAAGAGACCCAGTACTTC.

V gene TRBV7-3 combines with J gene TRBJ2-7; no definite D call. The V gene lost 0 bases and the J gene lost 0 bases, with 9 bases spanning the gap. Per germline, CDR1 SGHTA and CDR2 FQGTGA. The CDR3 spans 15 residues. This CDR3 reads CASSLTGPSSYEQYF. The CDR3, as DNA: TGTGCCAGCAGCTTAACGGGCCCGAGCTCCTACGAGCAGTACTTC.

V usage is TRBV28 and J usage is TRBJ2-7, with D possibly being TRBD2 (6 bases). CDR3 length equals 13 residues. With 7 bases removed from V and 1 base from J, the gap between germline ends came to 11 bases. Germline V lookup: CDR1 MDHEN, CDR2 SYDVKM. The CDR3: CASKVGGSYEQYF. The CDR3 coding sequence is TGTGCCAGCAAGGTCGGAGGGTCCTACGAGCAGTACTTC.

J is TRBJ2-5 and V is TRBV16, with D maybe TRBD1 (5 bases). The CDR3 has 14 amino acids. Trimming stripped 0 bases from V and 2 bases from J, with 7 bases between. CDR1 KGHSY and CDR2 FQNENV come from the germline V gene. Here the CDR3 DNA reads TGTGCCAGCAGCCAATCTCAGGGACAAGAGACCCAGTACTTC. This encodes CASSQSQGQETQYF.

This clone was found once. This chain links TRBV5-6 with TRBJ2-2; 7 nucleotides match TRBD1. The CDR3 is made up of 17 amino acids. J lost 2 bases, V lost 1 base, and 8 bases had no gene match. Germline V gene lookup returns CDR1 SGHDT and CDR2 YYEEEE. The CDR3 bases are TGTGCCAGCAGCTTGTTAGCGTACAGGGGAAACACCGGGGAGCTGTTTTTT. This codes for CASSLLAYRGNTGELFF.

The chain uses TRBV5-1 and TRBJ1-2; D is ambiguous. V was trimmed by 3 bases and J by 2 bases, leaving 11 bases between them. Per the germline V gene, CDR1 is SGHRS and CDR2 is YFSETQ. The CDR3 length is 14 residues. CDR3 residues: CASSSDIGNYGYTF. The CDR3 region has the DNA TGCGCCAGCAGCTCAGACATTGGGAACTATGGCTACACCTTC.

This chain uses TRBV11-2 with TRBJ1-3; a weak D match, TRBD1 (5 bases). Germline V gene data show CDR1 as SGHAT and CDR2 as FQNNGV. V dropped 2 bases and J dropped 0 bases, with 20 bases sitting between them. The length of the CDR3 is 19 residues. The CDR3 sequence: CASSLRGIRSASSGNTIYF. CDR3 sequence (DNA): TGTGCCAGCAGCTTAAGGGGAATCCGATCGGCGTCCTCTGGAAACACCATATATTTT.

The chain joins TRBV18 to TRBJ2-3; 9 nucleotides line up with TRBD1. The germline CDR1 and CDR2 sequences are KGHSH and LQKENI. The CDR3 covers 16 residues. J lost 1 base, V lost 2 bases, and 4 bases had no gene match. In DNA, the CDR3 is TGTGCCAGCTCACCAGGGACAGGGAAGGGCACAGATACGCAGTATTTT. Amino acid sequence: CASSPGTGKGTDTQYF.

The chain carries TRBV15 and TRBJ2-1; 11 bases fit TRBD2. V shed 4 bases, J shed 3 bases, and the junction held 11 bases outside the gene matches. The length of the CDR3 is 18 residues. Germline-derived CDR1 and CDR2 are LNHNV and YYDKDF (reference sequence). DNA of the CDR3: TGTGCCACCAGCATTCCCCAGGGACTAGCGGCTGGCTACAATGAGCAGTTCTTC. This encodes CATSIPQGLAAGYNEQFF.